This TCR beta chain was obtained from a study of cytomegalovirus exposure and HLA in healthy donors. General study points: A later analysis associated about 18,000 TCR beta sequences with HLA alleles at a 0.05 false discovery rate. Later examination showed HLA-associated TCR beta chains had greater clonal expansion than equally common others.

Germline V gene lookup returns CDR1 ENHRY and CDR2 SYGVKD. V was cut by 0 bases and J by 1 base, with 9 bases left in between. This CDR3 has 15 residues. The PCR used 60 Vbeta and 13 Jbeta primers. The protocol was immunoSEQ multiplex PCR, while the TCRdb copy is restricted to in-frame clones and leaves out a portion. The repertoire consists of hundreds of thousands of clones, with around four fifths occurring once and the leading ten covering around 0.44%. This clone has just one count. Antigen specificity is unknown. The sequence derives from a boy aged 5 to 17 in good health and CMV-seronegative. This rearrangement joins TRBV10-3 to TRBJ1-1; no firm D call. The material sequenced was PBMCs. The CDR3 spells CAISESQNGNTEAFF. Written as DNA, the CDR3 is TGTGCCATCAGTGAGTCGCAAAACGGGAACACTGAAGCTTTCTTT.